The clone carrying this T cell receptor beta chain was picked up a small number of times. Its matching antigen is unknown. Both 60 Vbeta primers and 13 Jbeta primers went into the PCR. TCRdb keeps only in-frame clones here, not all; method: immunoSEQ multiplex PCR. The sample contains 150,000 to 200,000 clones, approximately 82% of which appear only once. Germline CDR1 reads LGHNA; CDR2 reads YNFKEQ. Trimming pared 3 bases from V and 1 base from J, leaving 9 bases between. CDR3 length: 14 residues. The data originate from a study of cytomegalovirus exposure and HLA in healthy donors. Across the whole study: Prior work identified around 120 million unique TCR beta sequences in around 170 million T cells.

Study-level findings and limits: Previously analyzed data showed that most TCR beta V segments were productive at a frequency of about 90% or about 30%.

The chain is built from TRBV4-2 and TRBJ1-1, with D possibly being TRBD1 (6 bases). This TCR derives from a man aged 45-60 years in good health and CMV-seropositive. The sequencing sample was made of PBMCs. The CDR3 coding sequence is TGTGCCAGCAGCCAGATGACAGGGAACACTGAAGCTTTCTTT. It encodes CASSQMTGNTEAFF.